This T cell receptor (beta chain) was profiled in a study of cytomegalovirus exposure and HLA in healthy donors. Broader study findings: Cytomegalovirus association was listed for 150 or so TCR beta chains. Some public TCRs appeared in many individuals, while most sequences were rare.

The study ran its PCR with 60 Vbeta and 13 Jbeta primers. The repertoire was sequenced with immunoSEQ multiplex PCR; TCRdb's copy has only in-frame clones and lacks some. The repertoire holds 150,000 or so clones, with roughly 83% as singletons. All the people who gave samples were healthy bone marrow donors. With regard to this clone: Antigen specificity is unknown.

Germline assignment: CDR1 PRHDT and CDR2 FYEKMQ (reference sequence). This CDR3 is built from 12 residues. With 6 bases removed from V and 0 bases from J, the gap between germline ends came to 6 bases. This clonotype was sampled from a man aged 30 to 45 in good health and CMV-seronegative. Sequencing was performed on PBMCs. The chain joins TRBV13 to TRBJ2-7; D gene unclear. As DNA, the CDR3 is TGTGCCAGCAGTGGCAGCTCCTACGAGCAGTACTTC. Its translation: CASSGSSYEQYF.